The clone carrying this T cell receptor (beta chain) has just one count. Naive CD8 T cells were FACS-sorted by CD8+CD4-CCR7+CD45RA+ markers. TCRdb reprocessed the PCR reads via MiXCR and lists one record per CDR3 protein. The sample includes about 630,000 distinct CDR3 sequences, about 25% of them seen just once. The sample belongs to a study of molecular identifiers for immune sequencing clone quantification. The CDR3 runs to 16 residues. V trimming: 5 bases; J trimming: 6 bases; junction bases outside the gene matches: 11. CDR1 and CDR2 from the germline V gene are SEHNR and FQNEAQ (reference sequence).

This chain links TRBV7-9 with TRBJ2-1; 9 bases are shared with TRBD1. The specimen was naive CD8+ T cells from blood, with Jurkat cell RNA spiked in. Specified subset: FACS-sorted CD8+CD4-CCR7+CD45RA+ naive T cells. This sequence originates from a human donor in good health. Some libraries in this study had Jurkat cell RNA spiked in. The CDR3 is CASSPNTGGTCNEQFF. The CDR3 nucleotides read TGTGCCAGCAGCCCCAACACAGGGGGCACCTGCAATGAGCAGTTCTTC.